These T cell receptor beta chains were read from a single sample in a study of cytomegalovirus exposure and HLA in healthy donors. Sequencing used immunoSEQ multiplex PCR; TCRdb keeps in-frame clones, though not all of them. The sample consists of about 76,000 clones, roughly 94% of them appearing once. Sequencing was performed on PBMCs. The receptors shown here come from a man aged 18 to 35 in good health and CMV-seropositive. CDR3s include the opening cysteine and the closing phenylalanine or tryptophan. The D gene is left open where the match is weak. Clone size is not always given. Where it is, it says once, few, many or a class for expanded clones.

NA	13	TRBD2	TRBV28	TRBJ2-1	TGTGCCAGCAGATATGGGCGGGAGTTCGAGCAGTTCTTC	CASRYGREFEQFF
NA	11	NA	TRBV6-8	TRBJ2-3	TGTGCCAGCAGTTACCGGGATACGCAGTATTTT	CASSYRDTQYF
NA	14	TRBD2	TRBV19	TRBJ2-7	TGTGCCAGTAGTATCGGCGGGAGCTCCTACGAGCAGTACTTC	CASSIGGSSYEQYF
NA	16	TRBD2	TRBV7-8	TRBJ2-1	TGTGCCAGCAGCCTGACTAGCGGGAGGGTTTGGAATGAGCAGTTCTTC	CASSLTSGRVWNEQFF
NA	16	TRBD1	TRBV28	TRBJ1-1	TGTGCCAGCAGTCTTCGTTGGGCAGGGGGAACCACTGAAGCTTTCTTT	CASSLRWAGGTTEAFF
NA	16	TRBD2	TRBV6-6	TRBJ2-3	TGTGCCAGCACGTCTAGCGGGAGTCTTAGCACAGATACGCAGTATTTT	CASTSSGSLSTDTQYF
NA	13	TRBD1	TRBV29-1	TRBJ1-1	TGCAGCGTCGCCCACAGGGGGCTTACTGAAGCTTTCTTT	CSVAHRGLTEAFF
NA	16	TRBD2	TRBV9	TRBJ2-1	TGTGCCAGCAGCGTGGTAGGGACTAGCGCTTACAATGAGCAGTTCTTC	CASSVVGTSAYNEQFF
NA	16	TRBD1	TRBV19	TRBJ1-5	TGTGCCAGTAGTATAGTTTCAGGGGGGCGCAATCAGCCCCAGCATTTT	CASSIVSGGRNQPQHF
NA	14	NA	TRBV29-1	TRBJ2-1	TGCAGCGTTGAAGTAGGGGGAGAATCAAGTGAGCAGTTCTTC	CSVEVGGESSEQFF
NA	11	NA	TRBV20-1	TRBJ1-2	TGCAGTGCTAGGACAGCCTATGGCTACACCTTC	CSARTAYGYTF
NA	13	NA	TRBV18	TRBJ1-2	TGTGCCAGCTCATCAACAGGGAACTATGGCTACACCTTC	CASSSTGNYGYTF
once	13	NA	TRBV30	TRBJ1-1	TGTGCCTTCCTAGCCACGGACGGGACTGAAGCTTTCTTT	CAFLATDGTEAFF
NA	15	NA	TRBV18	TRBJ2-3	TGTGCCAGCTCACCAGGGTTAGCGGAGGTTGATACGCAGTATTTT	CASSPGLAEVDTQYF
NA	17	TRBD2	TRBV9	TRBJ2-7	TGTGCCAGCAGCCCGCTCGGGACTAGCGGGAATACCTACGAGCAGTACTTC	CASSPLGTSGNTYEQYF
NA	17	NA	TRBV7-9	TRBJ2-5	TGTGCCAGCTGTACTTCGGAGGCCTCAGCCGACCTGGGGACCCAGTACTTC	CASCTSEASADLGTQYF
NA	15	NA	TRBV7-8	TRBJ2-7	TGTGCCAGCAGCTTTGCCGGGATTTACTCCTACGAGCAGTACTTC	CASSFAGIYSYEQYF
NA	16	NA	TRBV4-2	TRBJ1-4	TGTGCCAGCAGTGAGAGCAGGGCTTCTGCTGATGAAAAACTGTTTTTT	CASSESRASADEKLFF